This TCR beta chain stems from a study of blood T cell repertoires in COVID-19. Study background: Italy, Spain and the United States were the sources of the convalescent and acute COVID-19 samples. The cDNA or gDNA used as material had been derived from T cells, B-cell-depleted T cells, or PBMCs.

The assay was immunoSEQ multiplex PCR, and TCRdb's table has in-frame clones only and misses some. The profile covers 250,000 or so clones, with 80% to 90% appearing a single time and under 5% taken by the ten largest. The CDR3 has 13 residues. The ends lost 5 bases at V and 2 bases at J; junction bases unmatched: 2. Germline V lookup: CDR1 LNHDA, CDR2 SQIVND (reference sequence). The source is a man aged 60 to 69 with acute or convalescent COVID-19. V and J are TRBV19 and TRBJ1-2; TRBD1 matches at 7 bases. Sequencing was done on a sample of peripheral blood. The DNA of the CDR3 is TGTGCCAGTAGTGAGGACAGGAACTATGGCTACACCTTC. Amino acids: CASSEDRNYGYTF.